Following are 32 T cell receptor beta chains from one sample sequenced in a study of blood T cell repertoires in COVID-19. The data were produced by immunoSEQ multiplex PCR, yet TCRdb's version contains in-frame clones alone and is incomplete. The table shows 60,000 to 85,000 clones, with 74% occurring only once. Sequenced input: peripheral blood. All receptors come from a human donor with acute or convalescent COVID-19. The donor label of this sample is uncertain.

This chain uses TRBV6-1 with TRBJ1-1; the D gene is possibly TRBD1 (5 bases). V was cut by 3 bases and J by 1 base, with 12 bases left in between. Germline lookup yields CDR1 MNHNS and CDR2 SASEGT. This CDR3 has 15 residues. CDR3 sequence: CASSDPQGANTEAFF. As DNA, the CDR3 is TGTGCCAGCAGTGATCCCCAGGGTGCGAACACTGAAGCTTTCTTT.

This clone was observed once. This rearrangement joins TRBV6-5 to TRBJ2-5; TRBD2 matches 11 bases. Germline V lookup: CDR1 MNHEY, CDR2 SVGAGI. The trim removed 4 bases at V and 0 bases at J, leaving 1 base unmatched. This CDR3 contains 15 residues. The CDR3, as DNA: TGTGCCAGCAGTTTAGCGGGGGGGTACCAAGAGACCCAGTACTTC. It is translated as CASSLAGGYQETQYF.

The chain combines TRBV19 with TRBJ2-4; the match to TRBD2 covers 10 bases. The junction had 6 bases not matched to a gene; V was cut back by 1 base and J by 0 bases. The germline gives CDR1 LNHDA, CDR2 SQIVND (reference sequence). This CDR3 region has 18 residues. CDR3 in DNA: TGTGCCAGTAGTATAGGCCTACTAGCGGGATTAGCCAAAAACATTCAGTACTTC. Protein: CASSIGLLAGLAKNIQYF.

This clone occurred once. The rearrangement uses TRBV27 and TRBJ2-2; 9 positions agree with TRBD2. The germline gives CDR1 MNHEY, CDR2 SMNVEV (reference sequence). The CDR3 runs 15 residues. V was pared by 1 base and J by 6 bases, with 3 bases of the junction left unmatched. The CDR3 here is CASSLLREGPGELFF. CDR3 in DNA: TGTGCCAGCAGTTTATTGCGGGAGGGCCCCGGGGAGCTGTTTTTT.

The V and J genes are TRBV5-4 and TRBJ2-1, with 8 bases lining up with TRBD2. V dropped 4 bases and J dropped 7; count of bases not matched to a gene: 16. Germline V lookup: CDR1 SGHNT, CDR2 YYREEE (reference sequence). The CDR3 is made up of 17 amino acids. The CDR3 is CASSQPPARGVGNEQFF. CDR3 DNA: TGTGCCAGCAGCCAACCTCCGGCGCGGGGGGTGGGGAATGAGCAGTTCTTC.

V and J are TRBV29-1 and TRBJ2-2, with D possibly matching TRBD2 (6 bases). The germline V gene has CDR1 SQVTM and CDR2 ANQGSEA. V lost 7 bases to trimming and J lost 0 bases, with 18 bases between them. The CDR3 runs 16 residues. The CDR3 reads CSGSGTWPSNTGELFF. CDR3 in DNA: TGCAGCGGCTCCGGGACTTGGCCTTCGAACACCGGGGAGCTGTTTTTT.

The genes are TRBV2 and TRBJ2-7, with 8 bases matching TRBD1. CDR3 size: 13 residues. Losses at the gene ends were 7 bases for V and 3 bases for J; bases not matched to a gene: 5. Germline assignment: CDR1 SNHLY and CDR2 FYNNEI. The CDR3 DNA sequence: TGTGCCAGCATCCGGGACAGGAGCTACGAGCAGTACGTC. Residues: CASIRDRSYEQYV.

The rearrangement uses TRBV7-6 and TRBJ1-2, with D uncertain. The germline V gene encodes CDR1 SGHVS and CDR2 FNYEAQ. The CDR3 spans 13 residues. The germline V and J ends were trimmed by 5 bases and 2 bases, with 9 bases remaining between them. As DNA, the CDR3 is TGTGCCAGCAGCGGGAGGGAGAACTATGGCTACACCTTC. This sequence encodes CASSGRENYGYTF.

The V gene is TRBV30, the J gene TRBJ2-5, with TRBD1 identical over 9 bases. The CDR3 has 16 amino acids. Germline trimming cut 3 bases from V and 9 bases from J; bases unmatched to any gene: 17. Germline CDR1 reads GTSNPN; CDR2 reads SVGIG (reference sequence). CDR3 sequence (DNA): TGTGCCTGGAGAGGGACAGGGAGGACGGTCAGGGAGGCCCAGTACTTC. Translation: CAWRGTGRTVREAQYF.

This chain connects TRBV28 to TRBJ1-2; the match to TRBD1 covers 9 bases. With V trimmed by 4 bases and J by 8 bases, 8 bases remained unmatched. This CDR3 contains 14 residues. Germline lookup yields CDR1 MDHEN and CDR2 SYDVKM. As DNA, the CDR3 is TGTGCCAGCAGTTCGTCCGGGACAGGGAAGGGCTACACCTTC. The encoded protein is CASSSSGTGKGYTF.

The DNA for the CDR3 is TGTGCCAGCAGCACCGGGAGGGGCCGGGAAAAACTGTTTTTT. This codes for CASSTGRGREKLFF. V and J are TRBV28 and TRBJ1-4; weak D call: TRBD1 (5 bases). V gave up 6 bases and J gave up 8 bases, with 16 bases separating them. The CDR3 extends over 14 amino acids. Germline loops: CDR1 MDHEN, CDR2 SYDVKM. The full variable domain, with the rest looked up from reference TRBV28 and TRBJ1-4, is DVKVTQSSRYLVKRTGEKVFLECVQDMDHENMFWYRQDPGLGLRLIYFSYDVKMKEKGDIPEGYSVSREKKERFSLILESASTNQTSMYLCASSTGRGREKLFFGSGTQLSVL.

The V call is TRBV10-3, the J call TRBJ1-5, with unresolved D. Trimming cost V 6 bases and J 2 bases, with 8 bases left between them. CDR1 ENHRY and CDR2 SYGVKD come from the germline V gene. The CDR3 sequence is 13 residues long. This chain's CDR3 is CAIRPEGNQPQHF. In DNA, the CDR3 is TGTGCCATCAGACCAGAGGGCAATCAGCCCCAGCATTTT.

V and J are TRBV7-2 and TRBJ2-7; TRBD1 aligns across 10 bases. The CDR3 is made up of 15 amino acids. The trim removed 1 base at V and 2 bases at J, leaving 2 bases unmatched. The germline V gene encodes CDR1 SGHTA and CDR2 FQGNSA. CDR3 protein: CASSLGGQGTYEQYF. The CDR3, as DNA: TGTGCCAGCAGCTTAGGGGGACAGGGGACCTACGAGCAGTACTTC.

The chain couples TRBV29-1 to TRBJ2-5, with 10 bases lining up with TRBD2. CDR3 size: 14 residues. V gave up 4 bases and J gave up 9 bases; unmatched junction bases: 11. The germline V gene encodes CDR1 SQVTM and CDR2 ANQGSEA. The CDR3 reads CSVVFSSGGRAQYF. Written as DNA, the CDR3 is TGCAGCGTTGTGTTTTCTAGCGGGGGAAGGGCCCAGTACTTC.

The V gene is TRBV25-1, the J gene TRBJ2-7; tentative D call: TRBD1 (6 bases). The CDR3 is made up of 15 amino acids. CDR1 is MGHDK, CDR2 SYGVNS, per germline. Trimming left V 1 base short and J 0 bases short, with 10 bases between. This CDR3 is CASSEWGQGSYEQYF. In DNA, the CDR3 is TGTGCCAGCAGTGAATGGGGACAAGGCTCCTACGAGCAGTACTTC.

The rearrangement links TRBV6-5 to TRBJ1-1, with 7 bases fitting TRBD1. The CDR3 runs to 13 residues. V trimming: 5 bases; J trimming: 6 bases; junction bases outside the gene matches: 6. Looked up from germline, CDR1 is MNHEY and CDR2 is SVGAGI. CDR3 sequence reads: CASSRGQRAEAFF. CDR3 sequence (DNA): TGTGCCAGCAGTCGGGGACAGCGGGCTGAAGCTTTCTTT.

The V gene is TRBV14, the J gene TRBJ2-3, with TRBD1 matching over 9 bases. This CDR3 region has 17 residues. Losses at the gene ends were 4 bases for V and 5 bases for J; bases not matched to a gene: 13. Looked up from germline, CDR1 is SGHDN and CDR2 is FVKESK. The CDR3 region has the DNA TGTGCCAGCAGCCTGACGGCCGGGACAGGGACGAGAGATACGCAGTATTTT. Translating gives CASSLTAGTGTRDTQYF.

On this clone itself: At one boundary the junction diverges from the germline segment, which might be a read error. V usage is TRBV7-8 and J usage is TRBJ1-2, with a weak D call TRBD1 (6 bases). Per germline, CDR1 SGHVS and CDR2 FQNEAQ. CDR3 length: 11 residues. As DNA, the CDR3 is TGTGCCAGCAGCTCGACGGACAGTAAGACATTC. Translation gives CASSSTDSKTF.

The chain carries TRBV6-5 and TRBJ1-1, with D perhaps TRBD1 (6 bases). Per the germline V gene, CDR1 is MNHEY and CDR2 is SVGAGI. The V and J ends lost 0 bases and 8 bases respectively, with 13 bases between them. This CDR3 is built from 14 residues. The DNA of the CDR3 is TGTGCCAGCAGTTACTCGCCGTGGACAGCAGAAGCTTTCTTT. Amino acid sequence: CASSYSPWTAEAFF.

V usage is TRBV10-3 and J usage is TRBJ2-1; D might be TRBD1 (6 bases). Germline values: CDR1 ENHRY, CDR2 SYGVKD. Trimming took off 2 bases at V and 9 bases at J, with 14 bases between the two ends. The CDR3 consists of 14 residues. The CDR3 region is CAISERTGRREQFF. DNA of the CDR3: TGTGCCATCAGTGAGCGCACAGGGCGCCGTGAGCAGTTCTTC.

This chain links TRBV28 with TRBJ1-5; 8 bases are shared with TRBD1. Germline V gene data show CDR1 as MDHEN and CDR2 as SYDVKM. This CDR3 spans 14 amino acids. V shed 6 bases and J 4 bases; nucleotides not matched to a gene: 5. This chain's CDR3 is CASRETGVNQPQHF. The CDR3 nucleotides are TGTGCCAGCAGGGAGACAGGGGTAAATCAGCCCCAGCATTTT.

The chain has TRBV24-1 and TRBJ2-4, with 11 bases aligning to TRBD2. The germline V gene has CDR1 KGHDR and CDR2 SFDVKD. The trim removed 4 bases at V and 5 bases at J, leaving 6 bases unmatched. This CDR3 comprises 16 residues. CDR3 nucleotides: TGTGCCACCAGTGACCCACTAGCGGGAGCTGAAAACATTCAGTACTTC. Translation gives CATSDPLAGAENIQYF.

V and J are TRBV6-5 and TRBJ1-3, with D perhaps TRBD1 (6 bases). Deletions cut 7 bases from V and 0 bases from J, with 13 bases between. The CDR3 is made up of 15 amino acids. The germline gives CDR1 MNHEY, CDR2 SVGAGI. CDR3 residues: CASTKDSTSGNTIYF. CDR3 bases: TGTGCCAGCACCAAGGACAGTACCTCTGGAAACACCATATATTTT.

The rearrangement joins TRBV5-1 to TRBJ2-2, with D possibly matching TRBD2 (5 bases). The CDR3 consists of 15 residues. The germline V gene encodes CDR1 SGHRS and CDR2 YFSETQ. V was pared by 0 bases and J by 1 base, with 7 bases between. The DNA of the CDR3 is TGCGCCAGCAGCTTGGCGGACTGGAACACCGGGGAGCTGTTTTTT. Its protein is CASSLADWNTGELFF.

The rearrangement joins TRBV28 to TRBJ2-7; D may be TRBD1 (5 bases). Germline V gives CDR1 MDHEN, CDR2 SYDVKM. This CDR3 comprises 14 residues. The V end lost 1 base, the J end lost 5 bases, and 12 bases lay between the germline ends. The chain's CDR3 is CASSLYLGADEQYF. The CDR3 DNA sequence: TGTGCCAGCAGTTTATACCTAGGGGCGGACGAGCAGTACTTC.

The chain uses TRBV15 and TRBJ2-1, with a weak D call TRBD1 (6 bases). Per the germline V gene, CDR1 is LNHNV and CDR2 is YYDKDF (reference sequence). CDR3 length equals 16 residues. Trimming took 1 base from V and 1 from J, leaving 11 bases between them. The CDR3 protein is CATSRGSRGSYNEQFF. The CDR3 nucleotides read TGTGCCACCAGCAGAGGGTCCAGGGGATCCTACAATGAGCAGTTCTTC.

This clone was detected once. The genes are TRBV24-1 and TRBJ2-3; 11 bases are shared with TRBD2. V was clipped by 5 bases and J by 7 bases; unmatched bases: 10. From germline, CDR1 is KGHDR and CDR2 SFDVKD. The CDR3 contains 16 residues. CDR3 residues: CATSAPSGGRGNTQYF. The CDR3 DNA is TGTGCCACCAGTGCCCCTAGCGGGGGGCGAGGAAATACGCAGTATTTT.

In this sample, this clone turned up once. The chain uses TRBV5-1 and TRBJ2-3, with 7 bases matching TRBD1. Losses at the gene ends were 0 bases for V and 4 bases for J; bases not matched to a gene: 5. In germline, CDR1 is SGHRS, CDR2 YFSETQ. CDR3 length equals 15 residues. CDR3 protein: CASSLEGGLSDTQYF. CDR3 nucleotide sequence: TGCGCCAGCAGCTTGGAAGGGGGCCTGTCAGATACGCAGTATTTT.

In this sample, this clone turned up a few times. The gene calls are TRBV30 and TRBJ1-6, with D perhaps matching TRBD1 (5 bases). This CDR3 is 13 amino acids long. Germline CDR1 GTSNPN, CDR2 SVGIG (reference sequence). V lost 4 bases and J 5 bases, leaving 9 bases between the germline ends. The CDR3 loop is CAWKGQNNSPLHF. CDR3 nucleotides: TGTGCCTGGAAGGGGCAGAATAATTCACCCCTCCACTTT.

The chain couples TRBV5-1 to TRBJ2-6; D gene unclear. The CDR3 is made up of 17 amino acids. Trimming took off 1 base at V and 2 bases at J, with 13 bases between the two ends. Germline V lookup: CDR1 SGHRS, CDR2 YFSETQ. In nucleotides, the CDR3 is TGCGCCAGCAGCTTGTTCCCAGATAACGCTGGGGCCAACGTCCTGACTTTC. As protein: CASSLFPDNAGANVLTF.

This clone has just a few counts. The chain links TRBV28 to TRBJ2-1; no definite D call. Germline V gene sequence: CDR1 MDHEN, CDR2 SYDVKM. The CDR3 covers 13 residues. The ends were cut back, 6 bases at V and 4 bases at J, with 10 bases in the middle. The CDR3 region has the DNA TGTGCCAGCAGCCTGGGCAGTTACAATGAGCAGTTCTTC. It specifies CASSLGSYNEQFF.

There are a few counts of this clone. The chain couples TRBV3-1 (or the pseudogene TRBV3-2) to TRBJ1-4, with unresolved D. The CDR3 is 14 amino acids. Germline CDR1 and CDR2: LGHDT and YNNKEL (reference sequence). The V gene lost 4 bases and the J gene lost 8 bases, with 14 bases spanning the gap. CDR3 DNA sequence: TGTGCCAGCAGCCGGCGGGCCGACTACGAAAAACTGTTTTTT. It is translated as CASSRRADYEKLFF.